The T cell receptor beta chain described here comes from a study of response to subunit inactivated influenza vaccine. Points from the study as a whole: That few new T cells are recruited by each seasonal influenza vaccination was the authors' suggestion.

Each CDR3 protein is one row after TCRdb ran MiXCR on the RT-PCR reads. The sample records fewer than 750,000 distinct CDR3 sequences, less than 15% being singletons. Germline assignment: CDR1 WSHSY and CDR2 SAAADI. The CDR3 is 14 amino acids. About this clonotype itself: Its cognate antigen is unknown. The junction shows a germline mismatch at one end, possibly a read error.

The rearrangement links TRBV10-2 to TRBJ2-4, with D perhaps TRBD2 (5 bases). This TCR derives from a man aged 50 or older who received an inactivated influenza vaccine. The sample here was PBMCs from blood, taken 11 to 12 days after vaccination. CDR3 nucleotides: TGTGCCAGCAAGGAGGACGGTTTTATAAACATTCAGTACTTC. This codes for CASKEDGFINIQYF.